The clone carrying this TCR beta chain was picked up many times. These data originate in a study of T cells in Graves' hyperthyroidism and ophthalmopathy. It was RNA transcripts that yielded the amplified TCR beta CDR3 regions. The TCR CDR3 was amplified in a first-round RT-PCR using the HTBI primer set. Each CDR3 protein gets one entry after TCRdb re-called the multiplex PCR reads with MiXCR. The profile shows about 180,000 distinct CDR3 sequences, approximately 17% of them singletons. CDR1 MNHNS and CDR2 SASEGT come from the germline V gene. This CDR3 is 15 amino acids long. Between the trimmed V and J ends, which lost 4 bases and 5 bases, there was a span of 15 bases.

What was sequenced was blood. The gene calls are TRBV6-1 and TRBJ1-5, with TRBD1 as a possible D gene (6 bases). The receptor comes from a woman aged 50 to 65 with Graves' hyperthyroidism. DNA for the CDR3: TGTGCCAGCAGTGGTCGGGCGGGGGGCGATCAGCCCCAGCATTTT. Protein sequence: CASSGRAGGDQPQHF.